This T cell receptor (beta chain) is from a study of CD8 T cells in Susac syndrome. When the RNA was reverse transcribed, random hexamers were used with an input of about 0.5 to 1 ug. Multiplex immunoSEQ PCR targeted 54 Vbeta and 13 Jbeta TCR beta segments. Each CDR3 protein gets one entry after TCRdb re-called the immunoSEQ multiplex PCR reads with MiXCR. Of 100,000 to 150,000 distinct CDR3 sequences listed, approximately 94% are singletons. Sequencing of TCR beta covered CD8+ and CD4+ T cells obtained from blood. The multiple sclerosis controls were treatment-naive patients affected by stable or active relapsing-remitting disease. Negative isolation was applied to CD8+ and CD4+ T cells, and FACS enrichment was applied to TEMRA cells. V dropped 4 bases and J dropped 1 base, with 4 bases sitting between them. Germline CDR1 reads LNHDA; CDR2 reads SQIVND (reference sequence). CDR3 length equals 12 residues.

This TCR derives from a human donor with multiple sclerosis. The V and J genes are TRBV19 and TRBJ1-2; unclear D gene. What was sequenced was CD4+ T cells from PBMCs. In DNA, the CDR3 is TGTGCCAGTAGTACCCTTAACTATGGCTACACCTTC. Amino acid sequence: CASSTLNYGYTF.